A selection of T cell receptor beta chains follows, all from one sample in a study of blood T cell repertoires in COVID-19. Profiling relied on immunoSEQ multiplex PCR, and the TCRdb table lists in-frame clones only, not all of them. The table records over 200,000 clones, roughly nine tenths of them present only once. Sample: PBMCs or T cells enriched from blood (not recorded which). These receptors were taken from a woman aged 50 to 60 in a cohort exposed to, infected with or recovered from COVID-19 (not recorded which). The CDR3 runs from the conserved cysteine through the conserved F or W. D genes are given only for firm matches. Where a row states a size, it is once, few, many or the class of an expanded clone; other rows omit it.

D	size	V	length	J	CDR3	DNA
TRBD1	NA	TRBV5-6	17	TRBJ1-1	CASSLGQGVYVNTEAFF	TGTGCCAGCAGCTTGGGACAGGGCGTGTACGTGAACACTGAAGCTTTCTTT
TRBD1	NA	TRBV19	16	TRBJ1-2	CASSPFTGGTNYGYTF	TGTGCCAGTTCCCCGTTCACAGGGGGAACAAACTATGGCTACACCTTC
TRBD2	NA	TRBV5-1	15	TRBJ2-1	CASSRTSGGPGEQFF	TGCGCCAGCAGTCGAACTAGCGGGGGGCCGGGAGAGCAGTTCTTC
NA	NA	TRBV7-6	13	TRBJ1-5	CASSPYGNQPQHF	TGTGCCAGCAGCCCCTATGGCAATCAGCCCCAGCATTTT
TRBD1	NA	TRBV12-3/TRBV12-4	12	TRBJ2-5	CASSPRGETQYF	TGTGCCAGCAGTCCCAGGGGGGAGACCCAGTACTTC
TRBD1	NA	TRBV7-2	14	TRBJ2-2	CASSLGQKTGELFF	TGTGCCAGCAGCTTGGGACAGAAAACCGGGGAGCTGTTTTTT
NA	NA	TRBV2	14	TRBJ1-4	CASSRGGDNEKLFF	TGTGCCAGCAGCAGAGGGGGGGATAATGAAAAACTGTTTTTT
TRBD2	once	TRBV30	17	TRBJ2-1	CAWYTSETTLTYNEQFF	TGTGCCTGGTATACTAGCGAGACTACCCTCACATACAATGAGCAGTTCTTC
NA	NA	TRBV20-1	13	TRBJ1-2	CSASKAQGDGYTF	TGCAGTGCTAGTAAGGCACAGGGAGATGGCTACACCTTC
NA	NA	TRBV7-3	15	TRBJ2-2	CASSLKRANTGELFF	TGTGCCAGCAGCTTAAAGCGAGCGAACACCGGGGAGCTGTTTTTT
TRBD2	NA	TRBV9	15	TRBJ2-3	CASSVAGGGTDTQYF	TGTGCCAGCAGCGTAGCGGGGGGGGGCACAGATACGCAGTATTTT
NA	NA	TRBV18	14	TRBJ1-2	CASSQETGQPGYTF	TGTGCCAGCTCACAAGAAACAGGGCAACCGGGCTACACCTTC
NA	NA	TRBV7-9	13	TRBJ1-1	CAGQGGQPTEAFF	TGTGCCGGCCAGGGTGGACAGCCTACTGAAGCTTTCTTT
NA	NA	TRBV7-6	15	TRBJ1-6	CASTQEAGANSPLHF	TGTGCCAGCACCCAAGAGGCAGGGGCTAATTCACCCCTCCACTTT
NA	NA	TRBV7-6	16	TRBJ2-2	CASSLVAGSNTGELFF	TGTGCCAGCAGCTTAGTGGCGGGATCGAACACCGGGGAGCTGTTTTTT
NA	NA	TRBV10-3	18	TRBJ1-5	CAISELAAAANSNQPQHF	TGTGCCATCAGTGAGTTAGCCGCGGCAGCAAATAGCAATCAGCCCCAGCATTTT
TRBD2	NA	TRBV7-2	15	TRBJ2-7	CASSLAAGGAYEQYF	TGTGCCAGCAGCTTAGCAGCGGGGGGCGCCTACGAGCAGTACTTC
NA	NA	TRBV29-1	16	TRBJ2-5	CSPGRKGGRFIKTQYF	TGCAGCCCAGGGCGGAAGGGGGGGAGGTTTATAAAGACCCAGTACTTC
TRBD1	NA	TRBV27	19	TRBJ1-1	CASSPPTLILGTANTEAFF	TGTGCCAGCAGTCCCCCTACCCTAATCCTCGGGACAGCAAATACTGAAGCTTTCTTT
TRBD1	few	TRBV28	17	TRBJ2-5	CASSVRQGGTGQETQYF	TGTGCCAGCAGTGTTCGACAGGGGGGGACAGGCCAGGAGACCCAGTACTTC
NA	NA	TRBV5-1	14	TRBJ1-4	CASSQVGSNEKLFF	TGCGCCAGCAGCCAGGTCGGGAGTAATGAAAAACTGTTTTTT
NA	NA	TRBV5-1	15	TRBJ2-5	CASSLELAGKETQYF	TGCGCCAGCAGCTTGGAGCTGGCAGGGAAAGAGACCCAGTACTTC
NA	NA	TRBV6-2/TRBV6-3	15	TRBJ2-5	CASSPGPGVRETQYF	TGTGCCAGCAGCCCTGGACCCGGGGTACGGGAGACCCAGTACTTC
NA	few	TRBV7-9	14	TRBJ2-7	CASSIYEGGYEQYF	TGTGCCAGCAGCATCTATGAGGGAGGATACGAGCAGTACTTC
TRBD2	NA	TRBV2	13	TRBJ2-7	CASREGLAGEQYF	TGTGCCAGCAGGGAAGGACTAGCAGGCGAGCAGTACTTC
TRBD2	NA	TRBV6-2/TRBV6-3	13	TRBJ2-1	CASSSGLAGEQFF	TGTGCCAGCAGTAGTGGACTAGCCGGTGAGCAGTTCTTC
TRBD1	NA	TRBV18	19	TRBJ2-2	CASSRTGTGGQSNTGELFF	TGTGCCAGCTCACGAACCGGGACAGGCGGACAATCGAACACCGGGGAGCTGTTTTTT
NA	NA	TRBV6-5	13	TRBJ1-2	CASGGGLNYGYTF	TGTGCCAGCGGGGGGGGGCTTAACTATGGCTACACCTTC
NA	NA	TRBV27	15	TRBJ1-1	CASNVGRTMNTEAFF	TGTGCCAGCAATGTGGGGCGGACTATGAACACTGAAGCTTTCTTT
TRBD1	few	TRBV28	15	TRBJ1-4	CASSDPGQGNEKLFF	TGTGCCAGCAGTGATCCGGGACAGGGGAATGAAAAACTGTTTTTT
NA	NA	TRBV4-3	14	TRBJ1-2	CASSQGDIGVGYTF	TGCGCCAGCAGCCAAGGTGACATAGGGGTAGGCTACACCTTC
NA	NA	TRBV20-1	11	TRBJ2-5	CSGGSQGTQYF	TGCAGCGGTGGATCACAGGGGACCCAGTACTTC
NA	NA	TRBV7-6	14	TRBJ1-5	CASSSVSGPGPQHF	TGTGCCAGCAGCTCAGTAAGTGGCCCTGGGCCCCAGCATTTT
TRBD2	NA	TRBV5-6	15	TRBJ2-5	CASSLRGGSQETQYF	TGTGCCAGCAGCTTGCGGGGGGGTTCCCAAGAGACCCAGTACTTC
NA	NA	TRBV6-5	11	TRBJ1-6	CASSQNSPLHF	TGTGCCAGCAGTCAAAATTCACCCCTCCACTTT
NA	NA	TRBV27	13	TRBJ2-7	CASSLSRSYEQYF	TGTGCCAGCAGTTTATCCCGTTCCTACGAGCAGTACTTC
NA	NA	TRBV19	13	TRBJ2-1	CASTKGTNVQQFF	TGTGCCAGTACCAAAGGCACTAACGTCCAGCAGTTCTTC